This T cell receptor beta chain was obtained from a study of blood T cells in healthy people across ages (dated by TCRdb to 2015 to 2017). Turning to the overall study: In model experiments, template switching captured about one uniquely barcoded TCR beta cDNA molecule for every two T cells. The study measured age-related changes in TCR beta repertoire diversity using deep sequencing normalized with unique cDNA molecular identifiers. The donors were divided into four age groups: young (average about 16 years), middle-aged (about 39), aged (about 56) and long-lived (82). To avoid experimental bias, donors of different ages were randomly spread across the sequencing lanes. Two additional independent replicas of 1 million unique cDNA reads from the same blood draw were analyzed for two donors (one aged 18 to 29 and one aged 80 or older). General findings and caveats noted by the study authors: Compared with the aged group, the long-lived group had more naive CD4+ T cells, fewer expanded clones and increased TCR diversity, suggesting age selection. Observed TCR beta diversity per million T cells fell roughly linearly with age, and a significant reduction was already apparent by age around 40. Estimates of total diversity from one million sequenced T cells were regarded as lower bounds and underestimates. Because profiling used bulk unsorted PBMCs, naive and antigen-experienced compartments could not be compared conclusively. Because the CMV infection status of the donors was unknown, age-related changes in expanded clonotypes may potentially have been confounded. A strong correlation was found between observed TCR beta diversity and the percentage of naive T cells measured by flow cytometry.

A single count supports this clonotype. The target of this receptor is not known. A junction end diverges from the germline sequence, so it may reflect a read error. Donors were around 37 systemically healthy Caucasian individuals from Russia aged roughly 6 to 90 years. Each donor gave roughly 9 milliliters of peripheral blood, drawn into EDTA-treated Vacutainer tubes. Ficoll-Paque density-gradient centrifugation was used to isolate PBMCs, with at least 6.5 million per sample. Trizol reagent was used to extract total RNA from the PBMCs, yielding at least 5.5 micrograms per sample. The percentages of naive CD45RAhigh/CD27high T cells were determined by flow cytometry on a PBMC aliquot from every donor. Receptor amplification or capture employed 5' RACE. TCRdb shows the sequencer as Illumina HiSeq 2500. A second PCR of about 6 to 12 cycles was performed with a sample-barcoded 5' primer and a J-beta primer mix. A unique molecular identifier was introduced onto each TCR beta cDNA molecule by a template-switch 5' adaptor carrying 12 random nucleotides. Each sample yielded at least 3 million CDR3-containing paired-end reads. First-strand cDNA was synthesized from all RNA with the Mint cDNA synthesis kit, primed by a TRBC-specific oligonucleotide. All cDNA was treated with uracil-DNA glycosylase and then went through a first 18-cycle PCR with the universal primers M1SS and BC2_uni_R. The study's processing was this. Each sample was normalized by randomly selecting 1 million high-quality reads, each carrying a distinct molecular identifier. Instead of being binned into consensus sequences, reads that shared molecular identifiers were thrown out. MiTCR, with a Q25 quality threshold and the strictest error-elimination algorithm, was used for CDR3 identification, clonotype clustering and error correction. A nonparametric unseen species model with Euler transformation was used to estimate lower-bound total TCR beta diversity. The public sequencing data were trimmed at Q25 with fastp and processed into clonotypes with MiXCR by TCRdb, which kept only in-frame beta chains. Every distinct CDR3 protein forms one entry, paired with its most common genes and DNA. The V and J calls come from TCRdb's annotation, not from the publication. The sample table shows some 670,000 distinct CDR3 sequences, and more than 45% are seen once. 13% of the sample is taken by the ten largest.

The receptor comes from a woman of 80 years or more in good health. Sequenced material: blood.

The nucleotide sequence is TGTGCCATCAGTTATGGGCCAGATACGCAGTATTTT. This translates into CAISYGPDTQYF. The sequence joins TRBV6-6 to TRBJ2-3, with the D gene uncertain. According to the germline V gene (reference sequence), CDR1 reads MNHNY and CDR2 reads SVGAGI. The CDR3 measures 12 amino acids from cysteine to phenylalanine. CDR3 DNA is the only sequence kept; it has 36 bases, read in frame from the first base.